This T cell receptor beta chain was sequenced during a study of T-cell reconstitution after alpha-beta-depleted transplantation in children. Preparing the TCRbeta library involved the use of unique molecular identifiers. TCRdb independently ran MiXCR on the PCR reads; one entry per CDR3 protein. Of around 370,000 distinct CDR3 sequences detected, around 15% appear once; the ten largest clones hold about 41%. This clonotype was seen only a few times. The CDR3 covers 14 residues. The germline V gene encodes CDR1 MGHRA and CDR2 YSYEKL. V gave up 0 bases and J gave up 4 bases, with 9 bases separating them.

The clonotype was recovered from a male patient aged 2-9 years who had a stem cell transplant for acute lymphoblastic leukemia, so the T cells may come from the graft donor. The chain recombines TRBV4-1 with TRBJ1-1, with D perhaps matching TRBD1 (5 bases). The source material was PBMCs, mostly from graft donor cells, sampled 360 days after TCRalphabeta/CD19-depleted stem cell transplant. As DNA, the CDR3 is TGCGCCAGCAGCCAAGAGGGAGACAGCACTGAAGCTTTCTTT. Protein: CASSQEGDSTEAFF.